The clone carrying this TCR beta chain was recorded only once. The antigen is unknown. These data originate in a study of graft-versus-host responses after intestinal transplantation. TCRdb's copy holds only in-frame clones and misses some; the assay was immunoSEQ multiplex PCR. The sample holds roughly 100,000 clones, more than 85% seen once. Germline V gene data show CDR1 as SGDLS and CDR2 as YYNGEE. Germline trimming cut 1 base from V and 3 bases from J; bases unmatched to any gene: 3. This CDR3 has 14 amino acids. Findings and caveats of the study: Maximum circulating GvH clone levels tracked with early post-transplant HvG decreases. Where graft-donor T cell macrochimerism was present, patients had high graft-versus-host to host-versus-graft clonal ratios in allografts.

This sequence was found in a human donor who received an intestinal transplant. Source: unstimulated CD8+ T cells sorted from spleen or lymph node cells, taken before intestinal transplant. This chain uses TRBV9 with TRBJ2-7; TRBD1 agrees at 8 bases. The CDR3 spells CASSVSGGFYEQYF. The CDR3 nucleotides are TGTGCCAGCAGCGTATCAGGGGGCTTCTACGAGCAGTACTTC.